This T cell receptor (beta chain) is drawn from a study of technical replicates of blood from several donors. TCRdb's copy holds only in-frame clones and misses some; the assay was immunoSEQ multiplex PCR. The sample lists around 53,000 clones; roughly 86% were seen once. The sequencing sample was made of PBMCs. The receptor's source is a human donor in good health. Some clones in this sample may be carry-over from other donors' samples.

The CDR3 spells CASTSSGGASEQFF. In DNA, the CDR3 is TGCGCCAGCACCAGTAGCGGGGGGGCCAGTGAGCAGTTCTTC. V is TRBV4-3 and J is TRBJ2-1; 11 positions agree with TRBD2. There are 14 residues in the CDR3. Germline V gene lookup returns CDR1 LGHNA and CDR2 YSLEER. The V gene end was trimmed by 7 bases and the J gene end by 9 bases; junction bases not matched to a gene: 8.